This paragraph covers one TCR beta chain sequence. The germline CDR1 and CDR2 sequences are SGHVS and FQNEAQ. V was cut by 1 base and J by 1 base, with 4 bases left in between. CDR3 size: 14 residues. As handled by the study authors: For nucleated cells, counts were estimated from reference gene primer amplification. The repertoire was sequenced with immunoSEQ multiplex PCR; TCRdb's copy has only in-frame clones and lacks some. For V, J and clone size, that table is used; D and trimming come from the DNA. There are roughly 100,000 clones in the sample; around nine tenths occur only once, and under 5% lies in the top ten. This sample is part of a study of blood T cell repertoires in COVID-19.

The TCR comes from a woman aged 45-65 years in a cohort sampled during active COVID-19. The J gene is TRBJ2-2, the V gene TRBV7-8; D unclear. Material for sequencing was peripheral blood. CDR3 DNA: TGTGCCAGCAGCTTAGGACAGAACACCGGGGAGCTGTTTTTT. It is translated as CASSLGQNTGELFF.